These 23 T cell receptor beta chains came from one sample sequenced in a study of cytomegalovirus exposure and HLA in healthy donors. Researchers ran the PCR with 60 Vbeta and 13 Jbeta primers. Using immunoSEQ multiplex PCR, the repertoire was profiled, and TCRdb retains in-frame clones only, with some absent. The data show about 190,000 clones, 65% to 80% seen once. Sequencing used PBMCs. The receptors here all came from a man aged 25 to 40 in good health and CMV-seropositive.

V gene TRBV6-5 combines with J gene TRBJ2-5; perhaps TRBD1 as D (5 bases). Germline loops: CDR1 MNHEY, CDR2 SVGAGI. The CDR3 is made up of 14 amino acids. V was pared by 6 bases and J by 7 bases, with 18 bases between. The CDR3 coding sequence is TGTGCCAGCAGCCGCCAGGGCACAGCCTGGACCCAGTACTTC. Residues: CASSRQGTAWTQYF.

This clone was recorded a few times. V gene TRBV27 combines with J gene TRBJ2-3, with D perhaps TRBD2 (5 bases). Germline-derived CDR1 and CDR2 are MNHEY and SMNVEV (reference sequence). The length of the CDR3 is 16 residues. V gave up 2 bases and J gave up 2 bases, with 14 bases separating them. CDR3 region: CASSLQPSADTDTQYF. The CDR3 nucleotides read TGTGCCAGCAGTTTACAACCATCAGCGGACACAGATACGCAGTATTTT.

V and J are TRBV9 and TRBJ1-2; the match to TRBD1 covers 7 bases. V gave up 4 bases and J gave up 1 base; unmatched junction bases: 7. Germline CDR1 and CDR2: SGDLS and YYNGEE. This CDR3 spans 15 amino acids. The DNA for the CDR3 is TGTGCCAGCAGCCCTGGACAGGAGGGTAACTATGGCTACACCTTC. It specifies CASSPGQEGNYGYTF.

The chain recombines TRBV9 with TRBJ1-2, with TRBD1 matching 10 bases. Germline CDR1 and CDR2: SGDLS and YYNGEE. The trim removed 2 bases at V and 5 bases at J, leaving 6 bases unmatched. The CDR3 loop spans 15 amino acids. The CDR3 nucleotides read TGTGCCAGCAGCGTCCGGGACAGGGGTAGTTATGGCTACACCTTC. It translates to CASSVRDRGSYGYTF.

The gene calls are TRBV29-1 and TRBJ1-1; D remains unclear. Per germline, CDR1 SQVTM and CDR2 ANQGSEA. V lost 6 bases and J 4 bases, leaving 9 bases between the germline ends. The CDR3 runs to 11 residues. For the CDR3, the DNA is TGCAGCGTCGCCAGGTTCACTGAAGCTTTCTTT. Protein product: CSVARFTEAFF. The whole variable domain, filled in from reference TRBV29-1 and TRBJ1-1, reads SAVISQKPSRDICQRGTSLTIQCQVDSQVTMMFWYRQQPGQSLTLIATANQGSEATYESGFVIDKFPISRPNLTFSTLTVSNMSPEDSSIYLCSVARFTEAFFGQGTRLTVV.

This clone was observed a handful of times. The rearrangement links TRBV15 to TRBJ1-6; 9 positions match TRBD1. The CDR3 runs 16 residues. Germline loops: CDR1 LNHNV, CDR2 YYDKDF (reference sequence). The ends lost 0 bases at V and 7 bases at J; junction bases unmatched: 4. The CDR3 loop reads CATSRDGTGRNSPLHF. The CDR3 DNA sequence: TGTGCCACCAGCAGAGATGGGACAGGGAGGAATTCACCCCTCCACTTT.

V is TRBV2 and J is TRBJ2-7, with a possible D match to TRBD2 (5 bases). Germline V CDR1 and CDR2: SNHLY, FYNNEI. V lost 5 bases and J 0 bases, leaving 11 bases between the germline ends. The CDR3 totals 14 residues. The CDR3 region has the DNA TGTGCCAGCAGTCAACCGGGGATCTCCTACGAGCAGTACTTC. Its translation is CASSQPGISYEQYF.

J is TRBJ2-1 and V is TRBV7-2, with D perhaps matching TRBD2 (6 bases). Germline CDR1 SGHTA, CDR2 FQGNSA. The CDR3 sequence is 15 residues long. V lost 1 base and J lost 9, with 16 bases in between. The CDR3 spells CASSLEGNPGVEQFF. CDR3 in DNA: TGTGCCAGCAGCTTAGAAGGGAATCCGGGGGTTGAGCAGTTCTTC. The full variable domain, in which reference TRBV7-2 and TRBJ2-1 provide the parts outside the CDR3, is GAGVSQSPSNKVTEKGKDVELRCDPISGHTALYWYRQSLGQGLEFLIYFQGNSAPDKSGLPSDRFSAERTGGSVSTLTIQRTQQEDSAVYLCASSLEGNPGVEQFFGPGTRLTVL.

The gene calls are TRBV30 and TRBJ1-6; 9 bases map to TRBD1. The CDR3 runs to 16 residues. The ends lost 3 bases at V and 10 bases at J; junction bases unmatched: 13. Germline CDR1 GTSNPN, CDR2 SVGIG (reference sequence). CDR3 residues: CAWSVTGGADSSPLHF. The CDR3 bases are TGTGCCTGGAGCGTTACAGGGGGCGCGGATAGCTCACCCCTCCACTTT.

The gene calls are TRBV10-3 and TRBJ1-1, with D possibly being TRBD1 (6 bases). Germline V lookup: CDR1 ENHRY, CDR2 SYGVKD. This CDR3 is built from 14 residues. V lost 6 bases and J lost 3, with 14 bases in between. CDR3: CAIRTQGWDTEAFF. Written as DNA, the CDR3 is TGTGCCATCAGAACACAGGGATGGGACACTGAAGCTTTCTTT.

The chain recombines TRBV9 with TRBJ2-2; no firm D call. Germline values: CDR1 SGDLS, CDR2 YYNGEE. Trimming cost V 2 bases and J 5 bases, with 22 bases left between them. The CDR3 sequence is 18 residues long. The CDR3: CASSVSLNRLEVTGELFF. The CDR3 nucleotides are TGTGCCAGCAGCGTGTCTCTAAATAGGCTAGAGGTGACCGGGGAGCTGTTTTTT.

The chain carries TRBV7-8 and TRBJ1-2, with D tentatively TRBD1 (5 bases). The germline V gene has CDR1 SGHVS and CDR2 FQNEAQ. The CDR3 is made up of 14 amino acids. V was clipped by 5 bases and J by 7 bases, with 17 bases between them. CDR3 sequence reads: CASSADRGTGGYTF. CDR3 sequence (DNA): TGTGCCAGCAGCGCCGATCGGGGGACGGGTGGCTACACCTTC.

V and J are TRBV7-2 and TRBJ1-3; D remains unclear. The CDR3 totals 13 residues. Trimming took 5 bases from V and 5 from J, leaving 10 bases between them. Per germline, CDR1 SGHTA and CDR2 FQGNSA. CDR3 nucleotide sequence: TGTGCCAGCAGCCTTAGAGAGAGAAACACCATATATTTT. Translated: CASSLRERNTIYF.

The chain joins TRBV6-5 to TRBJ1-6; D call uncertain. Trimming removed 2 bases from V and 7 bases from J, with 15 bases in between. CDR3 length: 16 residues. Germline lookup yields CDR1 MNHEY and CDR2 SVGAGI. The CDR3 DNA sequence: TGTGCCAGCAGTTACACGACTGCGGCTGGGAATTCACCCCTCCACTTT. This translates into CASSYTTAAGNSPLHF.

This clone was observed a single time. CDR3 in amino acids: CASSPGLAVGEQYF. CDR3 nucleotides: TGTGCCAGCAGCCCCGGACTAGCTGTAGGGGAGCAGTACTTC. J is TRBJ2-7 and V is TRBV7-2; 8 bases are a match to TRBD2. The CDR3 sequence is 14 residues long. Germline lookup yields CDR1 SGHTA and CDR2 FQGNSA. V shed 5 bases, J shed 7 bases, and the junction held 10 bases outside the gene matches.

This chain links TRBV7-9 with TRBJ2-5; TRBD2 aligns across 7 bases. From germline, CDR1 is SEHNR and CDR2 FQNEAQ (reference sequence). After removal of 0 bases from V and 5 bases from J, the junction contained 18 bases not matched to a gene. This CDR3 contains 19 residues. The CDR3 loop reads CASSLALLGLSPRGETQYF. In nucleotides, the CDR3 is TGTGCCAGCAGCTTAGCGCTGCTGGGACTATCCCCCCGGGGGGAGACCCAGTACTTC.

The chain carries TRBV7-6 and TRBJ2-1; D call uncertain. The CDR3 spans 15 residues. CDR1 and CDR2 (germline): SGHVS, FNYEAQ. The V and J ends lost 2 bases and 5 bases respectively, with 13 bases between them. CDR3 DNA: TGTGCCAGCAGCTTACATTTGACGAGCGACAATGAGCAGTTCTTC. It yields the protein CASSLHLTSDNEQFF.

Only a few counts were recorded for this clone. V gene TRBV7-2 combines with J gene TRBJ2-1, with 8 bases identical to TRBD2. CDR1 is SGHTA, CDR2 FQGNSA, per germline. This CDR3 spans 16 amino acids. V shed 6 bases, J shed 0 bases, and the junction held 7 bases outside the gene matches. The CDR3 bases are TGTGCCAGCAGAGAGCGGGAGCTCTCCTCCTACAATGAGCAGTTCTTC. It is translated as CASRERELSSYNEQFF.

The rearrangement links TRBV6-5 to TRBJ2-1, with 7 nucleotides matching TRBD2. The CDR3 consists of 15 residues. The germline V gene encodes CDR1 MNHEY and CDR2 SVGAGI. V was pared by 6 bases and J by 3 bases, with 8 bases of the junction left unmatched. The CDR3 spells CASREKRGFYNEQFF. As DNA, the CDR3 is TGTGCCAGCAGAGAGAAGCGGGGCTTCTACAATGAGCAGTTCTTC.

This clone showed up just once. V gene TRBV4-3 combines with J gene TRBJ2-7; 10 nucleotides align to TRBD2. The CDR3 sequence is 17 residues long. Germline loops: CDR1 LGHNA, CDR2 YSLEER. Trimming cost V 0 bases and J 4 bases; bases outside gene matches: 9. DNA for the CDR3: TGCGCCAGCAGCCAAGAGACCGGAGCGGGAGGGCTATACGAGCAGTACTTC. Translated, it gives CASSQETGAGGLYEQYF.

This clone was picked up a small number of times. This chain links TRBV6-5 with TRBJ2-7, with a possible D match to TRBD2 (5 bases). Germline V gene sequence: CDR1 MNHEY, CDR2 SVGAGI. Trimming took 10 bases from V and 6 from J, leaving 22 bases between them. This CDR3 contains 14 residues. DNA for the CDR3: TGTGCCAACCCCTTGTGGGAGAATTGGGTCGAGCAGTACTTC. As protein: CANPLWENWVEQYF.

This clone was detected a few times. CDR3 in DNA: TGTGCCAGCAGTTACTCGAGCGGGAGGGCGACCGGGGAGCTGTTTTTT. Residues: CASSYSSGRATGELFF. The V call is TRBV6-5, the J call TRBJ2-2; 10 bases are shared with TRBD2. Germline lookup yields CDR1 MNHEY and CDR2 SVGAGI. V shed 0 bases, J shed 5 bases, and the junction held 3 bases outside the gene matches. The CDR3 is made up of 16 amino acids.

The J gene is TRBJ2-7, the V gene TRBV29-1; the match to TRBD1 covers 9 bases. CDR3 length: 16 residues. J gave up 2 bases and V 5 bases, and 13 bases lay outside the gene matches. Germline V CDR1 and CDR2: SQVTM, ANQGSEA. This CDR3 reads CSVKGGQGKLAYEQYF. Here the CDR3 DNA reads TGCAGCGTTAAAGGGGGACAGGGAAAACTTGCCTACGAGCAGTACTTC.